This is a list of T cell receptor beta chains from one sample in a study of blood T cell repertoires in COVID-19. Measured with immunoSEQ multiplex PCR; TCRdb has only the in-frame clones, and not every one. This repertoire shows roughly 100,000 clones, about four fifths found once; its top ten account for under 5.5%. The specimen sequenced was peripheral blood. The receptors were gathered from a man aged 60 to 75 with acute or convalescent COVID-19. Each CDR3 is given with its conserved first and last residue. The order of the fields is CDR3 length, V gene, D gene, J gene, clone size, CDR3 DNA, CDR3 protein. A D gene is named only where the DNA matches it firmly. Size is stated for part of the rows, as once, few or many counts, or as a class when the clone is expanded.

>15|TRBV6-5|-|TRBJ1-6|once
TGTGCCAGCAGTTACTCGGGGGGAGACAATTCACCCCTCCACTTT
CASSYSGGDNSPLHF
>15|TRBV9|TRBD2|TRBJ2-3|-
TGTGCCAGCAGCGTAGCAAGACTAGCGACAGATACGCAGTATTTT
CASSVARLATDTQYF
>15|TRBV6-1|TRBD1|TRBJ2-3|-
TGTGCCAGCAGTGAAGTAGGGGGCCGGGCAGATACGCAGTATTTT
CASSEVGGRADTQYF
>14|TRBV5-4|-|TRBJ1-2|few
TGTGCCAGCAGCTTGGGACAGAGCCTCGGTGGCTACACCTTC
CASSLGQSLGGYTF
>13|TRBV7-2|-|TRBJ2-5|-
TGTGCCACTCAGGTGCAACTTCAAGAGACCCAGTACTTC
CATQVQLQETQYF
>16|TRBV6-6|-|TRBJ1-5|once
TGTGCCAGCAGTTACTCGGGAGTGTTTAGCAATCAGCCCCAGCATTTT
CASSYSGVFSNQPQHF
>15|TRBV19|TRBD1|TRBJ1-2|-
TGTGCCAGTACTATAGGACAGGGGGCTAACTATGGCTACACCTTC
CASTIGQGANYGYTF
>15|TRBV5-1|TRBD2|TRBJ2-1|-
TGCGCCAGCAGCTCAGGACTAGCGGGAGGGATTGAGCAGTTCTTC
CASSSGLAGGIEQFF
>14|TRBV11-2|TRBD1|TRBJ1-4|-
TGTGCCAGCAGCTTTGACAGGGGGAATGAAAAACTGTTTTTT
CASSFDRGNEKLFF
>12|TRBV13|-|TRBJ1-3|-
TGTGCCAGCAGCTTATATGGAAACACCATATATTTT
CASSLYGNTIYF
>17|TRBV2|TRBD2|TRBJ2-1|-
TGTGCCAGCAGTTTCGTACCGGGGGGCGGGAGGTTCGGTGAGCAGTTCTTC
CASSFVPGGGRFGEQFF
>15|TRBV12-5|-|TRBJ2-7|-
TGTGCTAGTGGAGCCGACCAGGAACCCCACTACGAGCAGTACTTC
CASGADQEPHYEQYF
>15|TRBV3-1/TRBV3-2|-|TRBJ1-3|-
TGTGCCAGCAGCCAAAAAGTCGGCTCTGGAAACACCATATATTTT
CASSQKVGSGNTIYF
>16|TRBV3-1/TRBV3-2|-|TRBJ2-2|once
TGTGCCAGCAGCCAATGGGCAGGGGCAAACACCGGGGAGCTGTTTTTT
CASSQWAGANTGELFF
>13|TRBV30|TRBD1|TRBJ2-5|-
TGTGCCTGGAGGGGACAGCTACAAGAGACCCAGTACTTC
CAWRGQLQETQYF
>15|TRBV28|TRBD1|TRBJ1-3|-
TGTGCCGCCACCTCCGGGACAGGGTATGGAAACACCATATATTTT
CAATSGTGYGNTIYF
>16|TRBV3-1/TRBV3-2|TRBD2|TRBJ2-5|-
TGTGCCAGCAGCCTCGGGACTAGCGGGGGACAAGAGACCCAGTACTTC
CASSLGTSGGQETQYF
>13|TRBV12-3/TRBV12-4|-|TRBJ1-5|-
TGTGCCAGCAGTCAGACAGGCAATCAGCCCCAGCATTTT
CASSQTGNQPQHF
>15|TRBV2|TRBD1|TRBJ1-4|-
TGTGCCATCCCGGGACAGGGTGGGATCGGTGAAAAACTGTTTTTT
CAIPGQGGIGEKLFF
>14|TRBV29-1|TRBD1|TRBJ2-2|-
TGCAGCGTTGCCCGGGACAGGGGTAACGGGGAGCTGTTTTTT
CSVARDRGNGELFF
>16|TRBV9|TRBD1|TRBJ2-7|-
TGTGCCAGCAGCAACTCCGGGACAGGGGGACCCTACGAGCAGTACTTC
CASSNSGTGGPYEQYF
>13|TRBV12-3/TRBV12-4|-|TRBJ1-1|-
TGTGCCAGCAGTTTGACATTACAAGGTGAAGCTTTCTTT
CASSLTLQGEAFF
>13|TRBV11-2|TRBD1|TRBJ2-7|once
TGTGCCAGCAGCTATACAGGGGCCTACGAGCAGTACTTC
CASSYTGAYEQYF
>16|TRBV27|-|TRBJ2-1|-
TGTGCCAGCAGCTCAACTTCGCTAAGCTCCTACAATGAGCAGTTCTTC
CASSSTSLSSYNEQFF
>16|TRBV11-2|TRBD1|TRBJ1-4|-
TGTGCCAGCAGCTTAGATCCCTACAGGGGGAATGAAAAACTGTTTTTT
CASSLDPYRGNEKLFF
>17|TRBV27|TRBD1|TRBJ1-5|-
TGTGCCAGCAGTTACACGGGACAGTTGTTGTGGAATCAGCCCCAGCATTTT
CASSYTGQLLWNQPQHF